Sequencing of this T cell receptor (beta chain) was carried out in a study of T cells in Graves' hyperthyroidism and ophthalmopathy. What was amplified from RNA transcripts were TCR beta CDR3 regions. During a first-round RT-PCR of the TCR CDR3, the HTBI primer set was used. MiXCR, run by TCRdb on the multiplex PCR reads, gives a single entry per CDR3 protein. Of 600,000 to 650,000 distinct CDR3 sequences listed, 20% were seen once; the top ten hold 30% to 40%. Extraction of PBMCs used about 9.2 ml of fresh peripheral blood. J lost 3 bases, V lost 6 bases, and 5 bases had no gene match. The germline V gene encodes CDR1 ENHRY and CDR2 SYGVKD. CDR3 size: 13 residues. Study-level results: Stable hyperthyroidism was told apart from ophthalmopathy by a model built on 13 V-J features. The model anticipated ophthalmopathy a median about six months pre-onset. Researchers found most expanded thyroid clonotypes above 0.001 in blood as well.

This clonotype was counted a few times. Its antigen is currently unknown. This chain joins TRBV10-3 and TRBJ2-7; 7 bases map to TRBD1. The source material was blood. This TCR came from a man younger than 45 with Graves' ophthalmopathy. The CDR3 coding sequence is TGTGCCATCAGCGCCGGGACAGACTACGAGCAGTACTTC. Its translation: CAISAGTDYEQYF.